The 4 T cell receptor beta chains in this list originate from one sample, sequenced in a study of blood T cell repertoires in COVID-19. Profiled with immunoSEQ multiplex PCR; TCRdb holds only in-frame clones, not every one. The table shows about 310,000 clones, with around nine tenths occurring only once. Sequenced sample: PBMCs or T cells enriched from blood (not recorded which). These receptors all stem from a woman aged 35 to 49 who had recovered from COVID-19.

This chain connects TRBV25-1 to TRBJ1-1; 8 positions match TRBD1. The CDR3 contains 13 residues. Germline V gene lookup returns CDR1 MGHDK and CDR2 SYGVNS. With V trimmed by 10 bases and J by 2 bases, 6 bases remained unmatched. The DNA for the CDR3 is TGTGCCACCCAGACAGGGGATAACACTGAAGCTTTCTTT. Encoded protein: CATQTGDNTEAFF.

The rearrangement uses TRBV30 and TRBJ2-3; maybe TRBD2 (6 bases). Trimming left V 1 base short and J 1 base short, with 6 bases between. Germline CDR1 GTSNPN, CDR2 SVGIG (reference sequence). This CDR3 has 13 amino acids. DNA for the CDR3: TGTGCCTGGAGTGCGGGAGGCACAGATACGCAGTATTTT. Translation gives CAWSAGGTDTQYF.

J is TRBJ2-1 and V is TRBV21-1; the table's D call, TRBD2, was not checked against the DNA. TRBV21-1 is designated a pseudogene. This CDR3 has 19 residues. This chain's CDR3 is CASSKAPKGEGGSYNEQFF. The DNA of the CDR3 is TGTGCCAGCAGCAAAGCCCCCAAGGGGGAGGGGGGGTCCTACAATGAGCAGTTCTTC.

The chain is built from TRBV27 and TRBJ1-1; D unclear. This CDR3 spans 13 amino acids. The V and J ends lost 6 bases and 2 bases respectively, with 10 bases between them. From germline, CDR1 is MNHEY and CDR2 SMNVEV (reference sequence). The CDR3 nucleotides read TGTGCCAGCAGGCGGCGGCCCAACACTGAAGCTTTCTTT. Translated: CASRRRPNTEAFF.